This TCR beta chain came from a study of T-cell reconstitution after alpha-beta-depleted transplantation in children. V was trimmed by 5 bases and J by 1 base, leaving 17 bases between them. The germline V gene has CDR1 DFQATT and CDR2 SNEGSKA (reference sequence). This CDR3 has 15 residues. TCRbeta library construction was performed incorporating unique molecular identifiers. Using its own MiXCR run on the PCR reads, TCRdb lists one record per CDR3 protein. Of some 390,000 distinct CDR3 sequences listed, about 20% are singletons. This clonotype was observed at least ten times. The chain is built from TRBV20-1 and TRBJ2-5; tentative D call: TRBD1 (6 bases). This TCR was sampled from a human donor who donated a stem cell graft to a child with acute myeloid leukemia. The input for sequencing was PBMCs from the stem cell graft donor, taken from the stem cell graft. The CDR3 sequence: CSASPLRDIQETQYF. CDR3 coding DNA: TGCAGTGCTTCACCTTTGAGGGACATCCAAGAGACCCAGTACTTC.